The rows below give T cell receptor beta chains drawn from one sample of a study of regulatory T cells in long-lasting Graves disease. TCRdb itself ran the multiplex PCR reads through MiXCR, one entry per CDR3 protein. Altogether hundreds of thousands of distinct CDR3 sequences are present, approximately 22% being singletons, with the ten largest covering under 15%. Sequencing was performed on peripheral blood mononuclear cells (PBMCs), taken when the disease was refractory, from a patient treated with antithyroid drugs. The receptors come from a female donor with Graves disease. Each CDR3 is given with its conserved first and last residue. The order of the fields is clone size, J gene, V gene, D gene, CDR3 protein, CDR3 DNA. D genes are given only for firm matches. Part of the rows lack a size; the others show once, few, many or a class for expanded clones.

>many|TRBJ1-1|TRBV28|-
CASRQGTEAFF
TGTGCCAGCAGACAGGGTACTGAAGCTTTCTTT
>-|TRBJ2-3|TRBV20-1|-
CSASDVGQYF
TGCAGTGCTAGCGATGTGGGGCAGTATTTT
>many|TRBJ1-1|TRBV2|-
CASSEKSGHTEAFF
TGTGCCAGCAGTGAAAAGTCAGGTCACACTGAAGCTTTCTTT
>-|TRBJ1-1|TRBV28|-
CASSPSLGSTEAFF
TGTGCCAGCAGCCCCTCCCTGGGAAGCACTGAAGCTTTCTTT
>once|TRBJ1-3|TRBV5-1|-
CASSRDLGGPGNTIYF
TGCGCCAGCAGCCGAGACCTCGGTGGCCCTGGAAACACCATATATTTT
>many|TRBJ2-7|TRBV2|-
CASSDGLSYEQYF
TGTGCCAGCAGTGACGGTTTATCCTACGAGCAGTACTTC
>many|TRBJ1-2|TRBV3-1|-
CASSQRSVNYGYTF
TGTGCCAGCAGCCAACGTTCCGTCAACTATGGCTACACCTTC
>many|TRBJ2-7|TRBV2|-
CASSGQDYEQYF
TGTGCCAGCAGTGGACAAGACTACGAGCAGTACTTC
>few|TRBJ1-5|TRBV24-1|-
CATSAPNQPQHF
TGTGCCACCAGTGCCCCGAATCAGCCCCAGCATTTT
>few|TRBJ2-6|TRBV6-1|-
CASTIGRSGANVLTF
TGTGCCAGCACCATCGGACGCTCTGGGGCCAACGTCCTGACTTTC
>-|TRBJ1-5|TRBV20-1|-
CSARDPGGQPQHF
TGCAGTGCTAGAGATCCGGGTGGACAGCCCCAGCATTTT
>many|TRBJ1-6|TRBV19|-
CASIDGLTNNSPLHF
TGTGCCAGTATCGACGGACTCACGAACAATTCACCCCTCCACTTT
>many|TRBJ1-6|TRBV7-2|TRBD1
CASSSGTANSPLHF
TGTGCCAGCAGCTCCGGGACAGCAAATTCACCCCTCCACTTT
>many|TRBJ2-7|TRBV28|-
CASSRGRRLRSDEQYF
TGTGCCAGCAGTAGAGGTAGGCGCCTCCGGAGTGACGAGCAGTACTTC
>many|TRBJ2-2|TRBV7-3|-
CASSLSRDTGELFF
TGTGCCAGCAGCTTAAGCAGGGACACCGGGGAGCTGTTTTTT
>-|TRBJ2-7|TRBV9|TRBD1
CASSGGTGLGEQYF
TGTGCCAGCAGCGGGGGGACAGGTCTAGGCGAGCAGTACTTC
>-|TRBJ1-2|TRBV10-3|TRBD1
CAISDPGQANYGYTF
TGTGCCATCTCAGACCCGGGACAGGCAAACTATGGCTACACCTTC
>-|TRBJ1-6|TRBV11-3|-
CASSQRQVSYNSPLHF
TGTGCCAGCAGTCAGAGACAGGTCTCCTATAATTCACCCCTCCACTTT
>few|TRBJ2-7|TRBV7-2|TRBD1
CASSGDRDYEQYF
TGTGCCAGCAGCGGGGACAGGGACTACGAGCAGTACTTC
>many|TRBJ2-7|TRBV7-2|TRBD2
CASSLVSSGVPYEQYF
TGTGCCAGCAGCTTAGTATCTAGCGGAGTTCCCTACGAGCAGTACTTC